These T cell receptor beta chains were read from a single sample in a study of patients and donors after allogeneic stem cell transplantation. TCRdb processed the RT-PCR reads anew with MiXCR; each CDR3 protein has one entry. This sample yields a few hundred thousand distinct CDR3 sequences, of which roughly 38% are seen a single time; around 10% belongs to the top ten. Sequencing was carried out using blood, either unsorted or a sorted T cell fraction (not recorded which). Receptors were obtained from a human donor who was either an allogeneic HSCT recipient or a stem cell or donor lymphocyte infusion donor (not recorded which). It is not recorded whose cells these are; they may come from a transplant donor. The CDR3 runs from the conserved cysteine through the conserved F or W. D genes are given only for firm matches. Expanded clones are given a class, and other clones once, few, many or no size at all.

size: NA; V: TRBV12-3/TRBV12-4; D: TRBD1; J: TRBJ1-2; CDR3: CASSQTGTIYGYTF; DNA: TGTGCCAGCAGCCAGACAGGGACTATCTATGGCTACACCTTC
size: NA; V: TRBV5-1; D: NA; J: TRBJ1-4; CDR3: CASSPRMGMSNEKLFF; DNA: TGCGCCAGCAGCCCGAGGATGGGGATGTCTAATGAAAAACTGTTTTTT
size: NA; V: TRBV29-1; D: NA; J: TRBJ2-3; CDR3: CSVEGSRDTQYF; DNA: TGCAGCGTTGAGGGTAGCAGGGATACGCAGTATTTT
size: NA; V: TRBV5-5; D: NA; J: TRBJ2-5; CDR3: CASSLTGSGETQYF; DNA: TGTGCCAGCAGCTTAACAGGGTCGGGAGAGACCCAGTACTTC
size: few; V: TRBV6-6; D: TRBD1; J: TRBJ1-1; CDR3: CASSYWTGRNTEAFF; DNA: TGTGCCAGCAGTTACTGGACAGGGCGGAACACTGAAGCTTTCTTT
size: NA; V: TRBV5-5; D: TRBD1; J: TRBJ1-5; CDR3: CASSPGTGSLQPQHF; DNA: TGTGCCAGCAGCCCTGGGACAGGCTCTCTGCAGCCCCAGCATTTT
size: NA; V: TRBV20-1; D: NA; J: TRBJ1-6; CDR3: CSARDEGGSSYNSPLHF; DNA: TGCAGTGCTAGAGATGAGGGCGGGAGCTCCTATAATTCACCCCTCCACTTT
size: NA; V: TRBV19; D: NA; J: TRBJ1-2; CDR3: CASTSGPGYTF; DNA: TGTGCCAGCACATCGGGCCCGGGCTACACCTTC
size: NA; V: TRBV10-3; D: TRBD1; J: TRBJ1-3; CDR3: CAIIPSGTGGNTIYF; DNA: TGTGCCATCATTCCCTCCGGGACAGGTGGAAACACCATATATTTT
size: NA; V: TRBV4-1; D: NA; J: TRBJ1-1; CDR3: CASSHTLGGTEAFF; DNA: TGCGCCAGCAGCCATACCCTAGGGGGAACTGAAGCTTTCTTT
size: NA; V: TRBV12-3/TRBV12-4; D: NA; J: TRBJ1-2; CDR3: CASTLGAAGGYTF; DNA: TGTGCCAGCACCCTGGGGGCGGCGGGGGGCTACACCTTC
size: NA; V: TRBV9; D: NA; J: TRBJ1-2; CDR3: CASSPPGDGYTF; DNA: TGTGCCAGCAGCCCCCCGGGGGATGGCTACACCTTC
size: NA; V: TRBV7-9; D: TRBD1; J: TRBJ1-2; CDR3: CASSPGQGKLHGYTF; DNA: TGTGCCAGCAGTCCGGGACAGGGGAAGTTACATGGCTACACCTTC
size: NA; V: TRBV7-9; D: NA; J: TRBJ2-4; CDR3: CASSPDRPKNIQYF; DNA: TGTGCCAGCAGCCCGGACAGACCCAAAAACATTCAGTACTTC
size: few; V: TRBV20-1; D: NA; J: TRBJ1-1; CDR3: CSARTHTEAFF; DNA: TGCAGTGCTAGAACTCACACTGAAGCTTTCTTT
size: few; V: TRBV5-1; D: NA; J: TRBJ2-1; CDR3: CASSLGQSTYNEQFF; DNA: TGCGCCAGCAGCTTAGGACAGTCAACCTACAATGAGCAGTTCTTC
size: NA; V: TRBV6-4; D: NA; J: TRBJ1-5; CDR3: CASSDSKPQHF; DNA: TGTGCCAGCAGTGACTCGAAGCCCCAGCATTTT
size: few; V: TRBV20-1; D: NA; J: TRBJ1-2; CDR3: CSARDPRGALYGYTF; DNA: TGCAGTGCTAGAGATCCCCGGGGGGCCCTCTATGGCTACACCTTC
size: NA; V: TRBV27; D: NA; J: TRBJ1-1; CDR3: CASSLKGTYTEAFF; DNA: TGTGCCAGCAGTTTGAAGGGGACCTACACTGAAGCTTTCTTT
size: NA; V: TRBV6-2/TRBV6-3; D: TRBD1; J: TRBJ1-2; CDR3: CASSYSTGTYGYTF; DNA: TGTGCCAGCAGTTACTCGACAGGGACCTATGGCTACACCTTC
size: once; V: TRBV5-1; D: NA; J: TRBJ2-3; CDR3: CASSPGPSLTQYF; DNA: TGCGCCAGCAGCCCGGGACCTTCGCTGACGCAGTATTTT
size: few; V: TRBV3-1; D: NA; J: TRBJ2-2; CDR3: CASSQDHPGRTGELFF; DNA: TGTGCCAGCAGCCAAGATCACCCGGGACGGACCGGGGAGCTGTTTTTT
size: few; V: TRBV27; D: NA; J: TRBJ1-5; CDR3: CASRLEGGKPQHF; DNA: TGTGCCAGCAGATTGGAGGGGGGCAAGCCCCAGCATTTT
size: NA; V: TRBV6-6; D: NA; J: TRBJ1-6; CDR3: CASSPRPTDGSPLHF; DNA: TGTGCCAGCAGCCCTCGACCGACCGACGGGTCACCCCTCCACTTT
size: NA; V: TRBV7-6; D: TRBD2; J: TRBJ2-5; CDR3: CASSYTGTRNLETQYF; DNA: TGTGCCAGCAGTTACACCGGGACTAGAAATTTGGAGACCCAGTACTTC
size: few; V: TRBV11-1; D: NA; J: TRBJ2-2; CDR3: CASRVEISSVTGELFF; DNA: TGTGCCAGCAGGGTAGAAATCTCCAGCGTGACCGGGGAGCTGTTTTTT
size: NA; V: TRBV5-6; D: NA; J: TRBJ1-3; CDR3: CASSPPSQSGNTIYF; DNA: TGTGCCAGCAGCCCTCCGAGTCAGTCTGGAAACACCATATATTTT
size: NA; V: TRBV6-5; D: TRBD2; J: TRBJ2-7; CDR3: CASSIKGLAAPLEQYF; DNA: TGTGCCAGCAGTATAAAAGGACTAGCCGCCCCCCTCGAGCAGTACTTC
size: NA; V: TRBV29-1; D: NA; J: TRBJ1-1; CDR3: CSVEGANTEAFF; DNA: TGCAGCGTTGAAGGGGCGAACACTGAAGCTTTCTTT
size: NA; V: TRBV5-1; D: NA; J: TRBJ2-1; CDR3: CASSFVLPSSYNEQFF; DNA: TGCGCCAGCAGCTTTGTCCTGCCGAGCTCCTACAATGAGCAGTTCTTC
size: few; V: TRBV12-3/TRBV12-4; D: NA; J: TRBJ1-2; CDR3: CASSTRDGSNYGYTF; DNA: TGTGCCAGCAGTACCCGGGACGGATCTAACTATGGCTACACCTTC
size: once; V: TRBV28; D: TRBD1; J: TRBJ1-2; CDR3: CASIEGARNYGYTF; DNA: TGTGCCAGCATCGAGGGGGCGCGTAACTATGGCTACACCTTC
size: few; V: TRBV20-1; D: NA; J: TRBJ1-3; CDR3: CSARPKGQYSGNTIYF; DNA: TGCAGTGCTAGACCCAAGGGTCAATACTCGGGAAACACCATATATTTT
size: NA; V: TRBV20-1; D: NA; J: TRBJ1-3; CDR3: CSAAGAAGNTIYF; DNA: TGCAGTGCCGCAGGGGCTGCCGGAAACACCATATATTTT
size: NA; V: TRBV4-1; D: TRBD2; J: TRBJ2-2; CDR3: CASSPWGPAGDTGELFF; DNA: TGCGCCAGCAGCCCCTGGGGTCCAGCGGGGGACACCGGGGAGCTGTTTTTT
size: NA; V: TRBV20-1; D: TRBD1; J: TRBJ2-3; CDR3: CSARGVWRQGAASTDTQYF; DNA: TGCAGTGCTAGAGGGGTATGGCGACAGGGGGCGGCTAGCACAGATACGCAGTATTTT
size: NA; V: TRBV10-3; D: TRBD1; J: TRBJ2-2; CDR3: CAISPGQGTGELFF; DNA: TGTGCCATCAGCCCGGGACAGGGAACCGGGGAGCTGTTTTTT
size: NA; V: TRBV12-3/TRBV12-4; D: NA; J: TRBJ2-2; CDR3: CASSLVPGELFF; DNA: TGTGCCAGCAGTTTAGTCCCCGGGGAGCTGTTTTTT
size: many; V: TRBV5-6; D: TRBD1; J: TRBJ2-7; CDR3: CASSLVGQGSYEQYF; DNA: TGTGCCAGCAGCTTGGTGGGACAGGGCTCCTACGAGCAGTACTTC
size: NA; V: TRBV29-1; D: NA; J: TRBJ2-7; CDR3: CSAGNYEQYF; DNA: TGCAGCGCCGGGAACTACGAGCAGTACTTC
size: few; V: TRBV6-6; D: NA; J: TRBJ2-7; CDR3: CASSPAAYEQYF; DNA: TGTGCCAGCAGCCCCGCAGCCTACGAGCAGTACTTC
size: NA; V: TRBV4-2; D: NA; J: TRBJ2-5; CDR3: CASSQELRVTGQETQYF; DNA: TGTGCCAGCAGCCAAGAACTTAGGGTAACTGGGCAAGAGACCCAGTACTTC
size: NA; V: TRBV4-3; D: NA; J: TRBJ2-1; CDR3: CASSQAGQSINEQFF; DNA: TGCGCCAGCAGCCAAGCAGGACAGAGTATCAATGAGCAGTTCTTC
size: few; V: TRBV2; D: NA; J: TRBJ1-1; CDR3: CASSGAGAEAFF; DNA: TGTGCCAGCAGTGGTGCGGGGGCTGAAGCTTTCTTT
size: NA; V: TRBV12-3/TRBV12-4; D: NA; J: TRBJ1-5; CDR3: CASSSGQSNQPQHF; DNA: TGTGCCAGCAGTTCCGGACAGAGCAATCAGCCCCAGCATTTT